This record concerns one T cell receptor (beta chain) sequence. Its specificity is unknown. Other DNA sequences within the sample encode an identical CDR3. The record originates from a study of shared clonotypes between healthy human individuals. Study-level results: Across a handful of donors, naive CD4 shared around 5.4%, naive CD8 approximately 3.5%, memory CD4 roughly 2.4%, memory CD8 0.4% to 0.5%.

With 2 bases removed from V and 0 bases from J, the gap between germline ends came to 7 bases. Germline CDR1 reads KGHSH; CDR2 reads LQKENI. There are 14 residues in the CDR3. Repertoires were generated with immunoSEQ multiplex PCR, while TCRdb's copy carries only in-frame clones and drops some. The repertoire holds about 2.2 million clones, with 85% to 95% as singletons. Positive CCR7 selection of CD45RO-negative cells yielded the naive CD8 cells, and terminally differentiated effector memory CD45RA+ cells were excluded. This rearrangement joins TRBV18 to TRBJ1-1; TRBD1 might be the D (5 bases). The source is a young man in good health. Some clones in this sample may be carry-over from other donors' samples. Material for sequencing was naive CD8+ T cells from PBMCs. The CDR3 coding sequence is TGTGCCAGCTCACCAGGGACCGTGAACACTGAAGCTTTCTTT. Amino acid sequence: CASSPGTVNTEAFF.